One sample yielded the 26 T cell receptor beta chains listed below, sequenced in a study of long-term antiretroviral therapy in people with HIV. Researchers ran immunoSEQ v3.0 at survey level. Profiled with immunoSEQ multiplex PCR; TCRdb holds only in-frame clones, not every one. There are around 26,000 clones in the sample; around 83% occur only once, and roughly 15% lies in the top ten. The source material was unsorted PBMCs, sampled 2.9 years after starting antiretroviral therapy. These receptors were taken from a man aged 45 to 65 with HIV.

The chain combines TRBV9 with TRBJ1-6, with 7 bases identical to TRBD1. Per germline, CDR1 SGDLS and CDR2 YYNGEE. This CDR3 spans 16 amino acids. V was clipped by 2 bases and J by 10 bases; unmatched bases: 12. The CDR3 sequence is CASSVTDREGESPLHF. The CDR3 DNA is TGTGCCAGCAGCGTTACCGACAGGGAAGGTGAATCACCCCTCCACTTT.

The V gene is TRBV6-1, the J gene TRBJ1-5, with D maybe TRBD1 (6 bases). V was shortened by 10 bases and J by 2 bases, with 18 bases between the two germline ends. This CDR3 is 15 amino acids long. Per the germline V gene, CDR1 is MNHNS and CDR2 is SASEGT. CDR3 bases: TGTGCCACCTTAGGACAGAACCAACGCAATCAGCCCCAGCATTTT. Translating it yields CATLGQNQRNQPQHF.

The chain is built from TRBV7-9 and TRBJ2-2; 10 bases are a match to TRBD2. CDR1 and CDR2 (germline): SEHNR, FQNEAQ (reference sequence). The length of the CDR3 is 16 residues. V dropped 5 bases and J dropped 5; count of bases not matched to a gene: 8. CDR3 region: CASSETLAGYTGELFF. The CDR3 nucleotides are TGTGCCAGCAGCGAAACACTAGCGGGGTATACCGGGGAGCTGTTTTTT.

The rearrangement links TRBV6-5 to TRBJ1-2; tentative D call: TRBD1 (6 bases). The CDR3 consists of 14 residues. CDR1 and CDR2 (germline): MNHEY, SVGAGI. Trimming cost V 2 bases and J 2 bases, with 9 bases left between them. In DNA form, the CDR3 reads TGTGCCAGCAGTTACCGCACAGGGAACTATGGCTACACCTTC. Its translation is CASSYRTGNYGYTF.

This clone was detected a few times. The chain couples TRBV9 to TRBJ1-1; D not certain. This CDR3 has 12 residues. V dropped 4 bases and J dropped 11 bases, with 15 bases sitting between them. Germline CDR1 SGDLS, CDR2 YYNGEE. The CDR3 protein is CASSPVDFGAFF. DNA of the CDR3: TGTGCCAGCAGCCCAGTCGACTTCGGGGCTTTCTTT.

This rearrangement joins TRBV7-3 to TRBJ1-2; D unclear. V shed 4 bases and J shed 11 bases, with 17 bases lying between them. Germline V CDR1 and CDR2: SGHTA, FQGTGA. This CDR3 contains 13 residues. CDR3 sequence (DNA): TGTGCCAGCAGCTCCTCGCCGGGCCTAGGGTACACCTTC. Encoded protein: CASSSSPGLGYTF.

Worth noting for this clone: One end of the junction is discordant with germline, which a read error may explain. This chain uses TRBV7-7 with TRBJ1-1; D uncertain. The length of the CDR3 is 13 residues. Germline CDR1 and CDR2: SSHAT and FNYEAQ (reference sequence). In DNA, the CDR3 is TGTGCTAGCAGCTTAGACGTGAACACTGAAGCTTTCTTT. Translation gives CASSLDVNTEAFF.

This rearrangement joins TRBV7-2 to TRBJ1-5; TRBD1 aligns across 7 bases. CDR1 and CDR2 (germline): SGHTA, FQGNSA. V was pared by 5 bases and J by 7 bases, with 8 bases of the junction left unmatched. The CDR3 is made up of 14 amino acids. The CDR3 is CASSLQGSNQPQHF. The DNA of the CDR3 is TGTGCCAGCAGCCTACAGGGGAGTAACCAGCCCCAGCATTTT.

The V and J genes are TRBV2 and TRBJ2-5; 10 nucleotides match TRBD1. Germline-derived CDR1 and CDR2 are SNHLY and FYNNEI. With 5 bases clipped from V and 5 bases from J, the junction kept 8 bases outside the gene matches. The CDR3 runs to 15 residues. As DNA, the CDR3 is TGTGCCAGCAGTTCCGACAGGGGGCGTGTTGAGACCCAGTACTTC. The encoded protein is CASSSDRGRVETQYF.

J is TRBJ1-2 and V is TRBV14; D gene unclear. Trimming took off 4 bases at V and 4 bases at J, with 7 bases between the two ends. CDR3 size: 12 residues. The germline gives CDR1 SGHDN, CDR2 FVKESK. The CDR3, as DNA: TGTGCCAGCAGCCGGATGAGCTATGGCTACACCTTC. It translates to CASSRMSYGYTF.

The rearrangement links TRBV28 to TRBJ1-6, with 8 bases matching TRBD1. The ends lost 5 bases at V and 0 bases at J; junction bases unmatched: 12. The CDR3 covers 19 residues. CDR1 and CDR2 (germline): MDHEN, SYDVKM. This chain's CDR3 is CASSGRPGGQYSYNSPLHF. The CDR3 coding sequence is TGTGCCAGCAGTGGGCGGCCAGGGGGCCAATACTCCTATAATTCACCCCTCCACTTT.

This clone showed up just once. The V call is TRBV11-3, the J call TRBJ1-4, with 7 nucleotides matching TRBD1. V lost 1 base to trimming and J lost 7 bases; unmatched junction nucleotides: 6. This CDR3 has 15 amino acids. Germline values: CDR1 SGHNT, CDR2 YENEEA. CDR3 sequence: CASSLGGQQSEKLFF. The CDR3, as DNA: TGTGCCAGCAGCTTAGGGGGACAGCAGAGTGAAAAACTGTTTTTT.

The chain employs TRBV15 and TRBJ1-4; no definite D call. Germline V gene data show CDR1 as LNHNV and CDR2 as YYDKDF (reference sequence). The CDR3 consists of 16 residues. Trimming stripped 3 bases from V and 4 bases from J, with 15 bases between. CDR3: CATSRNVGRVNEKLFF. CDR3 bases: TGTGCCACCAGCAGGAATGTAGGGAGGGTTAATGAAAAACTGTTTTTT.

The CDR3 bases are TGTGCCAGAAGCCCCCCGGGAGCGAATGAGCAGTTCTTC. Its protein product is CARSPPGANEQFF. The rearrangement joins TRBV5-3 to TRBJ2-1; tentative D call: TRBD2 (6 bases). TRBV5-3 is an ORF, with its function uncertain. The CDR3 length is 13 residues. With 4 bases removed from V and 7 bases from J, the gap between germline ends came to 12 bases.

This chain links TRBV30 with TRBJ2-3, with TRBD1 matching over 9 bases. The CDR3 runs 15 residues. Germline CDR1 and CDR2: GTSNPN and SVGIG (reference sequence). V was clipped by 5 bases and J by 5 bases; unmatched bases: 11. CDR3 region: CAWEWGQGPEDTQYF. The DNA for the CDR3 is TGTGCCTGGGAGTGGGGACAGGGCCCTGAAGATACGCAGTATTTT.

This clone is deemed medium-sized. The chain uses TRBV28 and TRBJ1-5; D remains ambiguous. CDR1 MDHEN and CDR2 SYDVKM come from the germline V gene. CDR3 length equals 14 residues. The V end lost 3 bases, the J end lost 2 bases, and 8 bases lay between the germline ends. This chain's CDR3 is CASSLRGGNQPQHF. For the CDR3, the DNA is TGTGCCAGCAGTTTGCGAGGAGGCAATCAGCCCCAGCATTTT.

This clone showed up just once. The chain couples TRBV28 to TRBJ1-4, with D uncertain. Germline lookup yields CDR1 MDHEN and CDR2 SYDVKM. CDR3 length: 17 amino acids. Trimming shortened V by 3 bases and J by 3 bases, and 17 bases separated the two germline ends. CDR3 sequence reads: CASSFRQWVPSNEKLFF. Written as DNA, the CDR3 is TGTGCCAGCAGTTTTAGGCAGTGGGTACCCTCTAATGAAAAACTGTTTTTT.

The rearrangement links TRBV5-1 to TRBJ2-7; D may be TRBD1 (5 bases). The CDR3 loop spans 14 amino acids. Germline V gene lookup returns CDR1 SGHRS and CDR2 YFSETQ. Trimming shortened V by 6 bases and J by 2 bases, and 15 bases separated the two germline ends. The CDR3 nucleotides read TGCGCCAGCACCGACGCAGGGCATACCTACGAGCAGTACTTC. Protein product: CASTDAGHTYEQYF.

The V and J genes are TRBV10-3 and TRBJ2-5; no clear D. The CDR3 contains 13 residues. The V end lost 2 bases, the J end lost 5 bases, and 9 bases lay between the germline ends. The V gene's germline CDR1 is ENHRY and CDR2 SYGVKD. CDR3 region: CAISERLGETQYF. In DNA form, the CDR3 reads TGTGCCATCAGTGAGAGGCTAGGTGAGACCCAGTACTTC.

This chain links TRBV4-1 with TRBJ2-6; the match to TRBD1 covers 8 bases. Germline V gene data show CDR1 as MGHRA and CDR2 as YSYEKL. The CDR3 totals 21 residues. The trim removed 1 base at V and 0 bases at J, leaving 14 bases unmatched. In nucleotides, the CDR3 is TGCGCCAGCAGCCAAGTCGCCCTAAGGACAGGGATAGTCTCTGGGGCCAACGTCCTGACTTTC. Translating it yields CASSQVALRTGIVSGANVLTF.

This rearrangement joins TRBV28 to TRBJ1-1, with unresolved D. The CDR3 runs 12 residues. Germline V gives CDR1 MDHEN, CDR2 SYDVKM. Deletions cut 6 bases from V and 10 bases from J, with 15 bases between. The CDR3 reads CASSFTQAGAFF. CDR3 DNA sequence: TGTGCCAGCAGCTTCACGCAGGCAGGAGCTTTCTTT.

This chain's CDR3 is CASNPGTGSTDTQYF. Here the CDR3 DNA reads TGTGCCAGCAACCCCGGGACAGGGAGCACAGATACGCAGTATTTT. The rearrangement joins TRBV28 to TRBJ2-3; 9 bases are a match to TRBD1. V lost 7 bases, J lost 0 bases, and 5 bases stayed unmatched. Germline V gene sequence: CDR1 MDHEN, CDR2 SYDVKM. The CDR3 covers 15 residues.

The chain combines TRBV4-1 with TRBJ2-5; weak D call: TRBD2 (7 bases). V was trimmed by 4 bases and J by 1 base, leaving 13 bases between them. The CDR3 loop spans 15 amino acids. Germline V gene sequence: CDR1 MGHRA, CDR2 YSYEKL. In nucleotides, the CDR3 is TGCGCCAGCAGCCCAGGGAGGGGGGGCCAAGAGACCCAGTACTTC. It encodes CASSPGRGGQETQYF.

CDR3 in DNA: TGTGCCAGCAGCTTAGGGGACAGCAGCACAGATACGCAGTATTTT. Protein: CASSLGDSSTDTQYF. The chain joins TRBV11-3 to TRBJ2-3, with 7 nucleotides matching TRBD1. Germline trimming cut 1 base from V and 0 bases from J; bases unmatched to any gene: 1. The CDR3 consists of 15 residues. Per germline, CDR1 SGHNT and CDR2 YENEEA.

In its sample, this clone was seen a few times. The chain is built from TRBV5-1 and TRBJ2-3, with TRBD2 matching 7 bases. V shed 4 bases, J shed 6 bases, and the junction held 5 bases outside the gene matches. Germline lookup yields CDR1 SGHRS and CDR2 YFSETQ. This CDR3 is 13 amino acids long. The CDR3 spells CASSHQRGDTQYF. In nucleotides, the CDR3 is TGCGCCAGCAGCCACCAGCGGGGTGATACGCAGTATTTT. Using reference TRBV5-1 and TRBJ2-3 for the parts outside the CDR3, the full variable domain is KAGVTQTPRYLIKTRGQQVTLSCSPISGHRSVSWYQQTPGQGLQFLFEYFSETQRNKGNFPGRFSGRQFSNSRSEMNVSTLELGDSALYLCASSHQRGDTQYFGPGTRLTVL.

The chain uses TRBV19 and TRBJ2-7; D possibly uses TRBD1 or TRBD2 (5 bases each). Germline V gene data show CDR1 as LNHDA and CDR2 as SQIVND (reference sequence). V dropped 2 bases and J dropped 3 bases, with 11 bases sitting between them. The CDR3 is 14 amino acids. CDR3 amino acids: CASSIRGSGYEQYF. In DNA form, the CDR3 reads TGTGCCAGTAGTATACGGGGCAGTGGCTACGAGCAGTACTTC.